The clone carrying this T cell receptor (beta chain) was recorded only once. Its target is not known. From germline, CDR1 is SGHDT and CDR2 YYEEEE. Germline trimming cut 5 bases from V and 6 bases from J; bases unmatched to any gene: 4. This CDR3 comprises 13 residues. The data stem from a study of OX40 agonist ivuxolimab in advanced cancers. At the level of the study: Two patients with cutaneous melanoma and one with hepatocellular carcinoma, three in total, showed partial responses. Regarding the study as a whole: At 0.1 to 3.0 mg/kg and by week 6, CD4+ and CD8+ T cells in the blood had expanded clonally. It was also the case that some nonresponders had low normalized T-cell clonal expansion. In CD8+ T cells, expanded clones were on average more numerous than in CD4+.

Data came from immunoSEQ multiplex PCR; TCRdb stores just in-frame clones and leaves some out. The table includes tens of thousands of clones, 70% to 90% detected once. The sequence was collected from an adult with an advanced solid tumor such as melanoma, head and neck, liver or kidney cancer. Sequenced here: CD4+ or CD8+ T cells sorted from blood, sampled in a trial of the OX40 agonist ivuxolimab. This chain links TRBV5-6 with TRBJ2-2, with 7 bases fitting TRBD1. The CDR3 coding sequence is TGTGCCAGCAGTCCCGGACAGGCCGGGGAGCTGTTTTTT. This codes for CASSPGQAGELFF. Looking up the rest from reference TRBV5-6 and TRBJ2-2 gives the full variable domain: DAGVTQSPTHLIKTRGQQVTLRCSPKSGHDTVSWYQQALGQGPQFIFQYYEEEERQRGNFPDRFSGHQFPNYSSELNVNALLLGDSALYLCASSPGQAGELFFGEGSRLTVL.